What follows describes a single T cell receptor beta chain. The antigen remains unidentified. This specimen comes from a study of T cell responses to AZD1222 COVID-19 vaccine. General observations from the study: Researchers report vaccine-associated CD4 TCRs spanning spike, with dominance at 160-218 and 743-854. Two doses of AZD1222 preceded a rise in Spike-specific TCR breadth and depth. Donor demographics were predominantly white British with a female majority; clonal diversity may be underestimated.

Sequencing used immunoSEQ multiplex PCR; TCRdb keeps in-frame clones, though not all of them. The sample carries about 120,000 clones, about 87% recorded once. V shed 0 bases and J shed 10 bases, with 12 bases lying between them. The CDR3 is 13 residues long. The source is an adult in good health. Sample: peripheral blood, taken on day 0 of AZD1222 vaccination. This rearrangement joins TRBV12-3 or TRBV12-4 to TRBJ1-1; D unclear. In DNA form, the CDR3 reads TGTGCCAGCAGTTTAGCGCGAACTATGGGAGCTTTCTTT. Its translation: CASSLARTMGAFF.